The T cell receptor beta chain described here comes from a study of blood T cell repertoires in COVID-19. This clone appeared once. Generated by immunoSEQ multiplex PCR, the TCRdb table keeps only in-frame clones and is missing some. Of 200,000 to 300,000 clones listed, about 82% were seen once; the top ten hold 8.5% to 9.5%. The sequence was collected from a woman in her fifties or sixties with acute COVID-19. The sample was PBMCs or T cells enriched from blood (not recorded which).

The CDR3 coding sequence is TGTGCCAGCAGCTTCGGGACAAGAACTGAAGCTTTCTTT. Protein sequence: CASSFGTRTEAFF. This sequence joins TRBV11-3 and TRBJ1-1, with D possibly being TRBD1 (6 bases). The CDR3 runs to 13 residues. Trimming shortened V by 3 bases and J by 5 bases, and 10 bases separated the two germline ends. CDR1 and CDR2 from the germline V gene are SGHNT and YENEEA.